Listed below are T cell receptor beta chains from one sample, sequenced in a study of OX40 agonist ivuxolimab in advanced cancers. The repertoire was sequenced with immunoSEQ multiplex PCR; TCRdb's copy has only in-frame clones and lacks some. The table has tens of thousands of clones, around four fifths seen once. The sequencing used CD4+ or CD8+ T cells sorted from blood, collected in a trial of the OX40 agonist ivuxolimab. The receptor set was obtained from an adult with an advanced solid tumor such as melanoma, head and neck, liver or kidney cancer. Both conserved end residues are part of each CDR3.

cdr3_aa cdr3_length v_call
CASSLSRGGAQGSYGYTF 18 TRBV18
CASRNTGWTEAFF 13 TRBV28
CASSVGLPAPNSPLHF 16 TRBV9
CASSLAEGAYEQYF 14 TRBV5-4
CAILRVGRTYGYTF 14 TRBV28
CASSIGQSSYNSPLHF 16 TRBV19
CASSFPSSYEQYF 13 TRBV28
CASSVQGYSEQYF 13 TRBV9
CASKRDRVNEKLFF 14 TRBV6-1
CASSLVAGGPPYEQYF 16 TRBV5-8
CASSEVLYTSSPLHF 15 TRBV6-1
CAWLVGTPQETQYF 14 TRBV30
CSAYRGVAYF 10 TRBV20-1
CASSLGYQETQYF 13 TRBV7-2
CASSPSLGGSYEQYF 15 TRBV5-1
CASSPRENYGYTF 13 TRBV28
CASSLTSYEQYF 12 TRBV5-1
CASSFPRGLGVGTDTQYF 18 TRBV5-4
CASSVEYGSYEQYF 14 TRBV7-9
CASSRDRGLGNTIYF 15 TRBV6-6
CASSFTGKGGNTIYF 15 TRBV7-2
CAWSGLALGETQYF 14 TRBV30
CSAHGQGGGEAFF 13 TRBV29-1
CASSVTDGVGADTQYF 16 TRBV9
CASSPTRAGELFF 13 TRBV6-6
CASTSKGRGRYEQFF 15 TRBV14
CASSETTGGDTQYF 14 TRBV10-1
CASSLASQAQETQYF 15 TRBV5-4
CASSPGQVNNEQFF 14 TRBV4-1
CASSLLRGGVDTQYF 15 TRBV7-2
CASSYRDSYEQYF 13 TRBV6-5
CSAPGLAGTYNEQFF 15 TRBV29-1
CASSSPDRLLSTLHF 15 TRBV6-5
CASSVSGSGGGQYF 14 TRBV9
CASSEWGGTSGGSDTQYF 18 TRBV6-1
CASSYVGKGGDQPQHF 16 TRBV6-6
CACPRESNEKLFF 13 TRBV30
CAWRLAGRETQYF 13 TRBV30
CASSLASSGANVLTF 15 TRBV7-2
CASSDPGLALYEQYF 15 TRBV28
CASSKEVPSTSVPYEQYF 18 TRBV21-1
CASSDGQGNEKLFF 14 TRBV2
CAWSRGTGAANEQFF 15 TRBV30
CASSVKRGDTEAFF 14 TRBV19
CASSIGQFSGANVLTF 16 TRBV19
CASNKPQTVTYEQYF 15 TRBV27
CAWSGAGGVGNEQFF 15 TRBV30
CASSPLAGGLGEQFF 15 TRBV9
CASTGTGSSYEQYF 14 TRBV5-4